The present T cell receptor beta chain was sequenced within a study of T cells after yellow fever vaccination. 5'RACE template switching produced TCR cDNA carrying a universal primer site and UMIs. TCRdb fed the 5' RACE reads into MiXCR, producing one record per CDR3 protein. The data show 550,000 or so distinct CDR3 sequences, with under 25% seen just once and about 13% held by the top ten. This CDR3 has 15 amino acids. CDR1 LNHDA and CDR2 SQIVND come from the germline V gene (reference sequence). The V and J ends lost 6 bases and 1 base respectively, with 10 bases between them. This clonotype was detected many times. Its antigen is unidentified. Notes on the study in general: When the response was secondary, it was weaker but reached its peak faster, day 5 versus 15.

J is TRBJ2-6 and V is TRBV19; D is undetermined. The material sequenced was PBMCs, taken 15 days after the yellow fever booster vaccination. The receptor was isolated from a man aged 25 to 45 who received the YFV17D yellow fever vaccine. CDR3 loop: CASSRDLSGANVLTF. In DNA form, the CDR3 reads TGTGCCAGTAGCCGAGACCTTTCTGGGGCCAACGTCCTGACTTTC.